Listed here is a single T cell receptor (beta chain). The data were obtained in a study of blood T cells in healthy people across ages. Study-level information: There was about one barcoded beta molecule captured by template switching per two T cells.

With a J-beta primer mix and a sample-barcoded 5' primer, a second PCR ran about 7 to 11 cycles. TCRdb reprocessed the 5' RACE reads via MiXCR and lists one record per CDR3 protein. The top ten hold just under 9.5% of the sample, which has hundreds of thousands of distinct CDR3 sequences, approximately 25% seen once. This sample also belongs to another study, concerning T cells of mothers and their children. Turning to that study: An overlap that was slightly higher, though non-significant, was seen in related mother-child pairs versus unrelated pairs.

The receptor was derived from a boy younger than 18 in good health. The specimen was blood.

The CDR3 region has the DNA TGTGCCAGCAGTCGCGGACAGGGAAGGGACGGGGAGCTGTTTTTT. Encoded protein: CASSRGQGRDGELFF. This sequence joins TRBV6-5 and TRBJ2-2; TRBD1 aligns across 8 bases. Per the germline V gene, CDR1 is MNHEY and CDR2 is SVGAGI. The CDR3 contains 15 residues. V was pared by 5 bases and J by 7 bases, with 9 bases of the junction left unmatched.